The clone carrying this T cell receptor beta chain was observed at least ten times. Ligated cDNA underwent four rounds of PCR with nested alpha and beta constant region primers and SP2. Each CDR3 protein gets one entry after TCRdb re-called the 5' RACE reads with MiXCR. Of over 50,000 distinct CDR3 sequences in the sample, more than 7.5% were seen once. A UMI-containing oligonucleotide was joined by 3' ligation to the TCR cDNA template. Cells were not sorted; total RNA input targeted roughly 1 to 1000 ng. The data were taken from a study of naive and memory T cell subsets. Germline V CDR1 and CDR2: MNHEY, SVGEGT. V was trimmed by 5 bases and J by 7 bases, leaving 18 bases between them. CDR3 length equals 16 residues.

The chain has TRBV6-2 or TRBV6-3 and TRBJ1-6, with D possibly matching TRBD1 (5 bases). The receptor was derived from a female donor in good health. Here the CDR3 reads CASSQPFGTGNSPLHF. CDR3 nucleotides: TGTGCCAGCAGTCAGCCATTCGGGACGGGGAATTCACCCCTCCACTTT.